Included here is one T cell receptor beta chain sequence, with context. Its antigen remains unidentified. No clone much larger than this one lies a single base away; base qualities are absent. This record belongs to a study of OX40 agonist ivuxolimab in advanced cancers. Turning to the overall study: Ivuxolimab, which targeted the costimulatory receptor OX40 (CD134), was an agonistic, fully human IgG2 monoclonal antibody. Intravenous ivuxolimab was administered to patients every 2 weeks at six dose levels: 0.01, 0.1, 0.3, 1.5, 3 and 10 mg/kg. Of the 50 to 55 dose-escalation patients, hepatocellular carcinoma was present in some 19, melanoma in around 15, renal cell carcinoma in 9 and head and neck cancer in 9. A male proportion of roughly 85% and a mean age of roughly 58 years, ranging from 23 to 79, were recorded for the dose-escalation cohort. Patients were allowed to have had prior anti-PD-1, anti-PD-L1 or anti-CTLA-4 therapy, and approximately 39% of the dose-escalation patients had been treated with checkpoint inhibitors. Partial responses occurred in three dose-escalation patients, of whom one had hepatocellular carcinoma and two had cutaneous melanoma. The purpose of peripheral TCRbeta sequencing was to test whether ivuxolimab changed TCR sequence diversity and led to clonal T-cell expansion. The paper reports the monotherapy dose-escalation portion (N of about 52 patients) of the phase I ivuxolimab trial. What the work shows at the level of the full study, not this receptor alone: At doses of 0.1 to 3.0 mg/kg, clonal expansion of both CD4+ and CD8+ blood T cells was observed from baseline to week 6. Low levels of normalized T-cell clonal expansion were also seen in some nonresponding patients. In the 0.1-3.0 mg/kg groups, partial responders had among the lowest normalized peripheral clonal expansion, particularly in CD8+ T cells. The antigen specificity of the peripheral T cells that underwent clonal expansion was not determined. After ivuxolimab, CD8+ T cells had more expanded clones than CD4+ T cells on average.

Genomic DNA was isolated from the sorted cells so that the TCRbeta CDR3 region could be sequenced. The immunoSEQ Assay was used for sequencing of TCRbeta CDR3 regions. Sourced from immuneACCESS, this table was stored by TCRdb with only in-frame sequences that have V and J called. A share of the clones is absent; for the studies checked, an unresolved V gene accounts for under half, and the remainder has no known explanation. For this sample the table gives about 30,000 clones, of which around 83% were detected only once. The ten largest clones take up less than 25% of the sample. Patients with autoimmune disease history or receiving systemic immunosuppression were excluded from the trial. Peripheral blood for TCR sequencing was drawn from every dose cohort at baseline, at cycle 4 day 1 and at cycle 7 day 1. The samples were drawn from a first-in-human, open-label, multicenter phase I dose-escalation trial of ivuxolimab. The trial enrolled adults with locally advanced or metastatic head and neck squamous cell, hepatocellular, melanoma or renal cell carcinoma. Before TCR sequencing, CD4+ T cells and CD8+ T cells from peripheral blood were sorted into separate populations.

This clonotype was obtained from an adult with an advanced solid tumor such as melanoma, head and neck, liver or kidney cancer. The sequencing here drew on CD4+ or CD8+ T cells sorted from blood, taken in a trial of the OX40 agonist ivuxolimab.

CDR3 protein: CASGDYIYEQYF. The DNA sequence is TGTGCCAGCGGGGACTATATCTACGAGCAGTACTTC. The receptor chain draws on TRBV27 and TRBJ2-7; 7 of the junction bases match TRBD2. From V the trimming removes 8 bases and from J it removes 3 bases, while the gene matches leave 4 bases of the junction unaccounted for. Looking up the germline V gene (reference sequence) yields CDR1 MNHEY and CDR2 SMNVEV. Including the terminal cysteine and phenylalanine, the CDR3 comprises 12 residues. Only the CDR3 region is kept as DNA, spanning 36 bases read in frame from base 1.